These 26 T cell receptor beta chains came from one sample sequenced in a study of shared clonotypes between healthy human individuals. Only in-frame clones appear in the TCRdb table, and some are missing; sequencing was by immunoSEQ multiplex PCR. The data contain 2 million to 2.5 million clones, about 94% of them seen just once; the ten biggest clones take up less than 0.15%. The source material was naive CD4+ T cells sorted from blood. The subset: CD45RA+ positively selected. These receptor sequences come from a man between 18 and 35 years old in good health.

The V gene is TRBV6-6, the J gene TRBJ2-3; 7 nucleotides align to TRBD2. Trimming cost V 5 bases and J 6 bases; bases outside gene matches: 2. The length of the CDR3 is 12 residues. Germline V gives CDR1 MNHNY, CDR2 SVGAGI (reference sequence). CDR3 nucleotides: TGTGCCAGCAGTCCCGGGGGGGATACGCAGTATTTT. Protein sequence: CASSPGGDTQYF.

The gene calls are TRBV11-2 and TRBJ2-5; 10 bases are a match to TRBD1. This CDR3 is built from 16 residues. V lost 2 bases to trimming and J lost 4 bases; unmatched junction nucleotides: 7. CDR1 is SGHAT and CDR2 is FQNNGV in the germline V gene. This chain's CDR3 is CASSLFTGQGGETQYF. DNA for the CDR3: TGTGCCAGCAGCTTATTCACAGGACAGGGGGGAGAGACCCAGTACTTC.

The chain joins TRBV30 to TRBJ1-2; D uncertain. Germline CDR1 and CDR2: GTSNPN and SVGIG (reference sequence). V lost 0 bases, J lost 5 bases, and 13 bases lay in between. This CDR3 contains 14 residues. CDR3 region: CAWSVSALSYGYTF. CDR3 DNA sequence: TGTGCCTGGAGTGTTAGTGCCCTTAGTTATGGCTACACCTTC. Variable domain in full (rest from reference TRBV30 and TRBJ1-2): SQTIHQWPATLVQPVGSPLSLECTVEGTSNPNLYWYRQAAGRGLQLLFYSVGIGQISSEVPQNLSASRPQDRQFILSSKKLLLSDSGFYLCAWSVSALSYGYTFGSGTRLTVV.

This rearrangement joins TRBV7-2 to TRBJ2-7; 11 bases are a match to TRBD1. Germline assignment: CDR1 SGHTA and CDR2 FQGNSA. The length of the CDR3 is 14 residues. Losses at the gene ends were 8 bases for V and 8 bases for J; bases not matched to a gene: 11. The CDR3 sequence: CASGEWTGGAKQYF. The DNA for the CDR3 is TGTGCCAGCGGAGAATGGACAGGGGGCGCAAAGCAGTACTTC. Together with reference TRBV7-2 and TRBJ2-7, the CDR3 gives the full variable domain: GAGVSQSPSNKVTEKGKDVELRCDPISGHTALYWYRQSLGQGLEFLIYFQGNSAPDKSGLPSDRFSAERTGGSVSTLTIQRTQQEDSAVYLCASGEWTGGAKQYFGPGTRLTVT.

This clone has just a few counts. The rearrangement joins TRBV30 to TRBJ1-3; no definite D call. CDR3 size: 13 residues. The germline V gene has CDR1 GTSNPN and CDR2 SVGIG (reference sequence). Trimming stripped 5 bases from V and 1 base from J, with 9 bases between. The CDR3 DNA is TGTGCCTGGGTTGGGATTTCTGGAAACACCATATATTTT. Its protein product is CAWVGISGNTIYF.

CDR3 loop: CASSFNSLAGGSAEQFF. CDR3 DNA sequence: TGTGCCAGCAGTTTCAACAGCCTAGCGGGAGGGTCTGCGGAGCAGTTCTTC. This chain links TRBV2 with TRBJ2-1, with TRBD2 identical over 12 bases. Germline trimming cut 5 bases from V and 10 bases from J; bases unmatched to any gene: 15. The CDR3 is 17 residues long. Germline V CDR1 and CDR2: SNHLY, FYNNEI.

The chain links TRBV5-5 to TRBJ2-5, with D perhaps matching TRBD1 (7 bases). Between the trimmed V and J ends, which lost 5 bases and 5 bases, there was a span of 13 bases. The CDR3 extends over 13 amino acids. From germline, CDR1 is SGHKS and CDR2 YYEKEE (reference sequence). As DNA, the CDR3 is TGTGCCAGCAGACTCTCAGGGGGGGAGACCCAGTACTTC. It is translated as CASRLSGGETQYF.

The CDR3 is CASSVGNSPLHF. CDR3 coding DNA: TGTGCCAGCAGTGTGGGGAATTCACCCCTCCACTTT. V usage is TRBV6-1 and J usage is TRBJ1-6; D is undetermined. V was clipped by 4 bases and J by 7 bases, with 5 bases between them. The CDR3 runs to 12 residues. From germline, CDR1 is MNHNS and CDR2 SASEGT.

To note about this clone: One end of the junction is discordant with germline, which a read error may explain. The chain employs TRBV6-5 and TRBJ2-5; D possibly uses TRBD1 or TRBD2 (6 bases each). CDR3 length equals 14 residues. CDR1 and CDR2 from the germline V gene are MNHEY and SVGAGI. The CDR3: CTSSYSDYRVAQYF. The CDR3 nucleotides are TGTACCAGCAGTTACTCGGACTACAGGGTGGCCCAGTACTTC.

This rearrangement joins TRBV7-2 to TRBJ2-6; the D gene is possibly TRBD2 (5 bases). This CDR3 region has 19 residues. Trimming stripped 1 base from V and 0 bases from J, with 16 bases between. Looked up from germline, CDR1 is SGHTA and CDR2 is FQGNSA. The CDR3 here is CASSLGAGLVSSGANVLTF. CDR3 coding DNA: TGTGCCAGCAGCTTAGGGGCGGGCCTCGTCTCCTCTGGGGCCAACGTCCTGACTTTC.

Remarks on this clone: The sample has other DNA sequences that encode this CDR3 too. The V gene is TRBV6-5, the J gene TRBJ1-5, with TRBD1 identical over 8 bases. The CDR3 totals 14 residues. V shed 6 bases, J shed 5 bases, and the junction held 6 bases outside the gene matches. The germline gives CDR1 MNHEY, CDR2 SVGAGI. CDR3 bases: TGTGCCAGCAGCCGCGGGACAGGAGATCAGCCCCAGCATTTT. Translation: CASSRGTGDQPQHF.

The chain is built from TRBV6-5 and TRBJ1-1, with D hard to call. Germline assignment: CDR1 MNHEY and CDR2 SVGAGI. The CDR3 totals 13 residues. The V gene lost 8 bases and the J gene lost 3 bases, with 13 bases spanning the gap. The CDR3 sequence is CASQVGEDTEAFF. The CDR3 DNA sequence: TGTGCCAGCCAGGTGGGAGAGGACACTGAAGCTTTCTTT.

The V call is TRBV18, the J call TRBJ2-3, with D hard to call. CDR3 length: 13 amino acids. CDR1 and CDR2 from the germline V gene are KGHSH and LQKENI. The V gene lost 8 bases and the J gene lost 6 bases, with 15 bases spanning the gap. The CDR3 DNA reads TGTGCCAGCCGAGATAGCCCCATGGATACGCAGTATTTT. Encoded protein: CASRDSPMDTQYF.

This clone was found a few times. CDR3 in DNA: TGTGCCAGCAGGCCCGGGACAGGGAACTATGGCTACACCTTC. This codes for CASRPGTGNYGYTF. V gene TRBV7-9 combines with J gene TRBJ1-2; TRBD1 matches 9 bases. Germline V CDR1 and CDR2: SEHNR, FQNEAQ (reference sequence). The V segment lost 6 bases and the J segment 2 bases; nucleotides outside the gene matches: 4. This CDR3 has 14 residues. Combining the CDR3 with reference TRBV7-9 and TRBJ1-2 gives the whole variable domain DTGVSQNPRHKITKRGQNVTFRCDPISEHNRLYWYRQTLGQGPEFLTYFQNEAQLEKSRLLSDRFSAERPKGSFSTLEIQRTEQGDSAMYLCASRPGTGNYGYTFGSGTRLTVV.

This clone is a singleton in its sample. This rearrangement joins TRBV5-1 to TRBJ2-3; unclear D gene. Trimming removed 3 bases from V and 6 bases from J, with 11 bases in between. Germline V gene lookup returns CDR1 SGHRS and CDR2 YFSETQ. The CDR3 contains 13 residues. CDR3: CASSSISGDTQYF. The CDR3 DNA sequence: TGCGCCAGCAGCTCGATCTCTGGGGATACGCAGTATTTT.

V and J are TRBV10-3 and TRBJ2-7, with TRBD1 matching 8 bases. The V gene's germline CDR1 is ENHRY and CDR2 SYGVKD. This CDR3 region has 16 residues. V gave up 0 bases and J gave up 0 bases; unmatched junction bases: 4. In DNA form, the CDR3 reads TGTGCCATCAGTGAGTCATGGACAGGGCCCTCCTACGAGCAGTACTTC. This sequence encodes CAISESWTGPSYEQYF.

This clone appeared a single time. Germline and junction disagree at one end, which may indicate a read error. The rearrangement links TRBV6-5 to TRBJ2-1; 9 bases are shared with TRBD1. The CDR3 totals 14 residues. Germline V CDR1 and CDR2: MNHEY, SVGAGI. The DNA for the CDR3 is TGTGCCAGCAGGTACTTGGACAGGGGCAATGAGCAGTTCTTC. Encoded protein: CASRYLDRGNEQFF.

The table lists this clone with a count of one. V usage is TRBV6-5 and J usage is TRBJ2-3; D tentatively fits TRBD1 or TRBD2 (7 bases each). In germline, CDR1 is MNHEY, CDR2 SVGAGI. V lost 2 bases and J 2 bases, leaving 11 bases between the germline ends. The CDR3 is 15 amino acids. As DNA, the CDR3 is TGTGCCAGCAGTTACGGGAGGGGGCACACAGATACGCAGTATTTT. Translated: CASSYGRGHTDTQYF.

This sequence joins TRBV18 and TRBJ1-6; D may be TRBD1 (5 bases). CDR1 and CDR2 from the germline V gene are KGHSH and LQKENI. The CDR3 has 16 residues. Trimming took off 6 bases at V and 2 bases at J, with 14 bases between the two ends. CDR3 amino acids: CASSPTRGPYNSPLHF. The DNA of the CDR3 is TGTGCCAGCTCCCCAACTAGGGGACCCTATAATTCACCCCTCCACTTT. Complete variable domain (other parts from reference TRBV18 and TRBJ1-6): NAGVMQNPRHLVRRRGQEARLRCSPMKGHSHVYWYRQLPEEGLKFMVYLQKENIIDESGMPKERFSAEFPKEGPSILRIQQVVRGDSAAYFCASSPTRGPYNSPLHFGNGTRLTVT.

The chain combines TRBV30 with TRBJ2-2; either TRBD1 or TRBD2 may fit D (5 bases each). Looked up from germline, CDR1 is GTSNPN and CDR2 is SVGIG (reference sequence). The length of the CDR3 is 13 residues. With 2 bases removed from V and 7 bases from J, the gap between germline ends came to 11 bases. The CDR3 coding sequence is TGTGCCTGGAGTTCAGGGAGAGACGGGGAGCTGTTTTTT. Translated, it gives CAWSSGRDGELFF.

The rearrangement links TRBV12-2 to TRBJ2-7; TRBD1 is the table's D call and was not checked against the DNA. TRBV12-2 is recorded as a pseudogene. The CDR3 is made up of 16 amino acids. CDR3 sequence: CASRLALPPGKSEQYF. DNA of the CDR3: TGTGCAAGTCGCTTAGCCCTCCCCCCAGGAAAAAGCGAGCAGTACTTC.

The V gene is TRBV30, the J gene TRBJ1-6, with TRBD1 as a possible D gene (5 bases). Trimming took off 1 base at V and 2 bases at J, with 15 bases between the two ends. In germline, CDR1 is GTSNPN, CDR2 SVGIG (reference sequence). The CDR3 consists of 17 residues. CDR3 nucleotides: TGTGCCTGGAGTGGGGGACTCACCCGCACCTATAATTCACCCCTCCACTTT. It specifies CAWSGGLTRTYNSPLHF.

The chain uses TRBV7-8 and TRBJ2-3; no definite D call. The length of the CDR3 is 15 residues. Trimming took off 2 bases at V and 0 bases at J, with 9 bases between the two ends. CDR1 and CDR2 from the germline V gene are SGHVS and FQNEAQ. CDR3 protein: CASSLRSDSTDTQYF. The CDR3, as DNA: TGTGCCAGCAGCTTACGGAGCGATAGCACAGATACGCAGTATTTT. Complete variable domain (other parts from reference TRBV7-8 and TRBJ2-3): GAGVSQSPRYKVAKRGQDVALRCDPISGHVSLFWYQQALGQGPEFLTYFQNEAQLDKSGLPSDRFFAERPEGSVSTLKIQRTQQEDSAVYLCASSLRSDSTDTQYFGPGTRLTVL.

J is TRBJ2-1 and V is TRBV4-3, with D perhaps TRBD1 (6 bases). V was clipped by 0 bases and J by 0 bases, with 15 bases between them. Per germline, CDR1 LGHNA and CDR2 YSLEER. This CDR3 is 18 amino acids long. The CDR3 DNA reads TGCGCCAGCAGCCAAGATCCCCCGGGACAAAACTCCTACAATGAGCAGTTCTTC. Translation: CASSQDPPGQNSYNEQFF.

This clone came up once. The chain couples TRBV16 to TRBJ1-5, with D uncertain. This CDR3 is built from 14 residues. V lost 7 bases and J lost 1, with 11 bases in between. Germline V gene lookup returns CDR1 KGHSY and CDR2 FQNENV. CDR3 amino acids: CASMGERSNQPQHF. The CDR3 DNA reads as TGTGCCAGCATGGGAGAACGGAGCAATCAGCCCCAGCATTTT.

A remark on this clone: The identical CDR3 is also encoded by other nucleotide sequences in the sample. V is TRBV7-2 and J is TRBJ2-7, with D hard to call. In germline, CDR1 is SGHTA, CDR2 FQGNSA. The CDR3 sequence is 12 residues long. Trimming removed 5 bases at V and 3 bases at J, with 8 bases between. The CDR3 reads CASSPGFYEQYF. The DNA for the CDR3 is TGTGCCAGCAGCCCTGGGTTCTACGAGCAGTACTTC.